These 3 T cell receptor beta chains were all obtained from the same sample, sequenced in a study of Ad26.COV2.S vaccination and SARS-CoV-2 variants. Assay: immunoSEQ multiplex PCR; the TCRdb copy retains only in-frame clones and omits some. The sample has about 680,000 clones, approximately 88% seen once; the top ten hold 1.5%. The treatment is: about 20 received Ad26.COV2.S at low or high dose, single or two shots; roughly five received placebo; per-sample allocation not given. Sampling occurred on day 63 after the first vaccine or placebo injection. Sequenced here: peripheral blood, sampled in a trial of Ad26.COV2.S vaccine versus placebo. The receptors here all came from a person between 18 and 65 years old who received the Ad26.COV2.S COVID-19 vaccine or a placebo.

The CDR3: CASSRTSGRAYEQYF. The CDR3 nucleotides read TGCGCCAGCAGCCGGACTAGCGGGAGGGCCTACGAGCAGTACTTC. The genes are TRBV5-1 and TRBJ2-7; 15 positions match TRBD2. The germline V gene has CDR1 SGHRS and CDR2 YFSETQ. V gave up 4 bases and J gave up 2 bases; unmatched junction bases: 1. The CDR3 has 15 amino acids.

The rearrangement uses TRBV4-3 and TRBJ2-6; unclear D gene. Trimming stripped 2 bases from V and 4 bases from J, with 9 bases between. Germline loops: CDR1 LGHNA, CDR2 YSLEER. The CDR3 has 15 residues. CDR3 loop: CASSQQVPGANVLTF. For the CDR3, the DNA is TGCGCCAGCAGCCAACAGGTACCCGGGGCCAACGTCCTGACTTTC.

Points on this clone: Distinct nucleotide sequences in the sample also encode this CDR3. V is TRBV7-9 and J is TRBJ2-1; 12 bases line up with TRBD2. The CDR3 runs to 15 residues. CDR1 is SEHNR, CDR2 FQNEAQ, per germline (reference sequence). V lost 5 bases and J lost 4; bases outside the gene matches: 3. The CDR3 DNA reads as TGTGCCAGCAGCACCCTAGCGGGGGGGTACAATGAGCAGTTCTTC. Translation: CASSTLAGGYNEQFF.